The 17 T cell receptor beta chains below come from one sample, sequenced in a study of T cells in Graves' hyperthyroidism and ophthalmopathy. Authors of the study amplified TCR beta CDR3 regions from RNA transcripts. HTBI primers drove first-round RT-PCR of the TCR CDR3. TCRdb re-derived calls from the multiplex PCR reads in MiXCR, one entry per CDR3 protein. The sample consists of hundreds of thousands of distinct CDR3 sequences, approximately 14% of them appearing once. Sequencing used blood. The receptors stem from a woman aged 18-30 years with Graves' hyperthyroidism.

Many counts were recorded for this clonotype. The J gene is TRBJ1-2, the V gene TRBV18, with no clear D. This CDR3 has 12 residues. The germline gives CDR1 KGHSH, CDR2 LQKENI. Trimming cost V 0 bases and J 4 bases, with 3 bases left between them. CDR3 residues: CASSPPVYGYTF. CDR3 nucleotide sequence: TGTGCCAGCTCACCACCGGTCTATGGCTACACCTTC.

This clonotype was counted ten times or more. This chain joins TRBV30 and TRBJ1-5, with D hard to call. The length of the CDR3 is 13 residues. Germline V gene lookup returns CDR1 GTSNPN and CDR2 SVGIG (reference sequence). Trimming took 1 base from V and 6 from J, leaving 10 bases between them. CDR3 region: CAWSGGLGQPQHF. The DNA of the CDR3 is TGTGCCTGGAGTGGGGGTTTGGGTCAGCCCCAGCATTTT.

The CDR3 loop reads CASRPSTGNQPQHF. The DNA for the CDR3 is TGTGCCAGCAGGCCCTCGACAGGCAATCAGCCCCAGCATTTT. The chain combines TRBV6-1 with TRBJ1-5; D may be TRBD1 (5 bases). Per germline, CDR1 MNHNS and CDR2 SASEGT. CDR3 length: 14 residues. V was cut by 6 bases and J by 2 bases, with 11 bases left in between.

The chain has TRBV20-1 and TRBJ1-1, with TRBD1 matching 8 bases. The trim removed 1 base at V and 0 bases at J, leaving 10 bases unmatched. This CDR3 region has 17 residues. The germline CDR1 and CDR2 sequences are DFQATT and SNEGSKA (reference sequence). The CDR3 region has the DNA TGCAGTGCTAGAGCCAGGGGGCGAGGGGGTATGAACACTGAAGCTTTCTTT. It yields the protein CSARARGRGGMNTEAFF.

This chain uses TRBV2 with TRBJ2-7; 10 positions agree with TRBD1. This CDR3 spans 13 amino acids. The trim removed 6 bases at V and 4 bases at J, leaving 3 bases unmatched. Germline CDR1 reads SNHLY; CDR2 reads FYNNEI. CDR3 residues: CASRTGGRYEQYF. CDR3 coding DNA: TGTGCCAGCAGGACAGGGGGCCGGTACGAGCAGTACTTC.

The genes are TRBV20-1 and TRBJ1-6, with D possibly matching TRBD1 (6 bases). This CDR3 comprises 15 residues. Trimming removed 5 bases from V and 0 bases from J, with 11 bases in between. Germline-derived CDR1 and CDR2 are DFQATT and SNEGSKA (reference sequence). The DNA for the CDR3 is TGCAGTGCTCGGACAGAGAGCTCCTATAATTCACCCCTCCACTTT. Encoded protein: CSARTESSYNSPLHF.

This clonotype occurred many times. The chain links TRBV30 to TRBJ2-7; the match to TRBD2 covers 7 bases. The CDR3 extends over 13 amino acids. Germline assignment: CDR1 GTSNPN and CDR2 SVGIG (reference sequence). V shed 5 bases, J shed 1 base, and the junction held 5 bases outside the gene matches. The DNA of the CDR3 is TGTGCCTGGGGGCTAGCGGTATCCTACGAGCAGTACTTC. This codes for CAWGLAVSYEQYF.

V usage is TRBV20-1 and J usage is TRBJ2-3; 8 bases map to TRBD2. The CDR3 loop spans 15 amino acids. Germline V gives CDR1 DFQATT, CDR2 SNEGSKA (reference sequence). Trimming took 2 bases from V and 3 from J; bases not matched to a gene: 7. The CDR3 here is CSARPRGGGTDTQYF. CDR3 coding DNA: TGCAGTGCTAGACCTCGGGGGGGCGGGACAGATACGCAGTATTTT.

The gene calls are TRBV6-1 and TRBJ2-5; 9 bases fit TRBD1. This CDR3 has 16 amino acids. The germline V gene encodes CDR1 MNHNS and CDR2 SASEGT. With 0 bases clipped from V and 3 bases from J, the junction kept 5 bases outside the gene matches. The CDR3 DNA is TGTGCCAGCAGTGAAGCTACCTGGACAGGGGAAGAGACCCAGTACTTC. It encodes CASSEATWTGEETQYF.

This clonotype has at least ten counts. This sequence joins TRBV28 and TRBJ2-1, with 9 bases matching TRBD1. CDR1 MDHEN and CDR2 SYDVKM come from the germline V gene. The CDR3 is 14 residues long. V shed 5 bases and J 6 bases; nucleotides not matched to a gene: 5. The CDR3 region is CASSISTGGNEQFF. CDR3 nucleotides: TGTGCCAGCAGTATATCGACAGGGGGCAATGAGCAGTTCTTC.

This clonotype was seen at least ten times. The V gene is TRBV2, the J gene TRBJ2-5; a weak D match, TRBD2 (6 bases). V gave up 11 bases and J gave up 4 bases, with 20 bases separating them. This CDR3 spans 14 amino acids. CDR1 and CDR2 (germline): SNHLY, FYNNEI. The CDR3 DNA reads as TGTGCCTCTCAGTCTAGGCAGGGAGGAGAGACCCAGTACTTC. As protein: CASQSRQGGETQYF.

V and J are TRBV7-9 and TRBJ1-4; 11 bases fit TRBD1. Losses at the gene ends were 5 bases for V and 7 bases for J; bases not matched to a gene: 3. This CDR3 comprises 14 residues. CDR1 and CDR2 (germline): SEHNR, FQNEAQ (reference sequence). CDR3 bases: TGTGCCAGCAGCATGGGACAGGGGGGTGAAAAACTGTTTTTT. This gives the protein CASSMGQGGEKLFF.

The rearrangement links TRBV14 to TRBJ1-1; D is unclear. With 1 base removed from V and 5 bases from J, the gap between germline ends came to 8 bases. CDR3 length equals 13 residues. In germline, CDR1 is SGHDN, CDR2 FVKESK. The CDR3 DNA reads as TGTGCCAGCAGCCAAGTTGAATGGACTGAAGCTTTCTTT. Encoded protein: CASSQVEWTEAFF. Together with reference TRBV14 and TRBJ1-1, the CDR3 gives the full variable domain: EAGVTQFPSHSVIEKGQTVTLRCDPISGHDNLYWYRRVMGKEIKFLLHFVKESKQDESGMPNNRFLAERTGGTYSTLKVQPAELEDSGVYFCASSQVEWTEAFFGQGTRLTVV.

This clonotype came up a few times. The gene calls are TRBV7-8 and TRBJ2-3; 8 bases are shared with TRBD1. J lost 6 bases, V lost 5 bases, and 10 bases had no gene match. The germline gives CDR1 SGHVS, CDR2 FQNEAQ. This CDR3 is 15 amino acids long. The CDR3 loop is CASSHRDRLFDTQYF. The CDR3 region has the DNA TGTGCCAGCAGCCACCGGGACAGGTTGTTTGATACGCAGTATTTT.

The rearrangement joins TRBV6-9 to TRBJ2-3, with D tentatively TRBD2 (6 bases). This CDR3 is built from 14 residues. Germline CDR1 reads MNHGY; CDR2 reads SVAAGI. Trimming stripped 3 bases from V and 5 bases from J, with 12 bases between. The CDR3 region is CASSYVAGIDTQYF. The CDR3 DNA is TGTGCCAGCAGTTACGTTGCGGGGATAGATACGCAGTATTTT.

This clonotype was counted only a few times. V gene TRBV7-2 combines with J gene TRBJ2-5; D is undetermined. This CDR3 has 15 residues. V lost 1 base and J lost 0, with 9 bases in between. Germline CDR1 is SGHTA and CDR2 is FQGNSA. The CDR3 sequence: CASSLGSWYQETQYF. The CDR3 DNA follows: TGTGCCAGCAGCTTAGGGTCGTGGTACCAAGAGACCCAGTACTTC.

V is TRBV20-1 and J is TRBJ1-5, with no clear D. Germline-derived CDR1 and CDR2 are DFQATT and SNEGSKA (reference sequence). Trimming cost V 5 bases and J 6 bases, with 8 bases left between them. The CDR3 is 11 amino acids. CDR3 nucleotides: TGCAGTGCTGCGTTGAGTCAGCCCCAGCATTTT. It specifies CSAALSQPQHF.